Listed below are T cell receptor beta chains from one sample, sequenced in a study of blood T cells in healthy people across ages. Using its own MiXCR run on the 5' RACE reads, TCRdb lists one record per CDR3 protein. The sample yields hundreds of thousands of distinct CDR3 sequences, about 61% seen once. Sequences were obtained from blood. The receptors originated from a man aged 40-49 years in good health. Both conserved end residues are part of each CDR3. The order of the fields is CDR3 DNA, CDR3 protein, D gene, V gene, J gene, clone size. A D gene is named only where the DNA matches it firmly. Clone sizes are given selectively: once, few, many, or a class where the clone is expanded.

cdr3_nt: TGCGCCAGCAGCCAAGATTTTGGGGTTAGCGGGAGGGCCGGTGAGCAGTTCTTC
cdr3_aa: CASSQDFGVSGRAGEQFF
d_call: TRBD2
v_call: TRBV4-3
j_call: TRBJ2-1
clone_size: .

cdr3_nt: TGTGCCAGCACGACAGATTACAGGGCTTCACCCCTCCACTTT
cdr3_aa: CASTTDYRASPLHF
d_call: .
v_call: TRBV2
j_call: TRBJ1-6
clone_size: .

cdr3_nt: TGTGCCAGCAGCTTTCCTAACTATGGCTACACCTTC
cdr3_aa: CASSFPNYGYTF
d_call: .
v_call: TRBV7-2
j_call: TRBJ1-2
clone_size: .

cdr3_nt: TGTGCCAGCAAACCCGACGACAGGGAAGACACCTTC
cdr3_aa: CASKPDDREDTF
d_call: TRBD1
v_call: TRBV6-5
j_call: TRBJ1-2
clone_size: .

cdr3_nt: TGCAGTGCCCAGGGACAGGGATTCGGAGAGCAGTACTTC
cdr3_aa: CSAQGQGFGEQYF
d_call: TRBD1
v_call: TRBV20-1
j_call: TRBJ2-7
clone_size: .

cdr3_nt: TGCAGTGCTAGAGGGGTAATCGCCGAGCAGTACTTC
cdr3_aa: CSARGVIAEQYF
d_call: .
v_call: TRBV20-1
j_call: TRBJ2-7
clone_size: .

cdr3_nt: TGTGCCAGCAGGGTTTACAGGGCAGAAGGGGCCAACGTCCTGACTTTC
cdr3_aa: CASRVYRAEGANVLTF
d_call: .
v_call: TRBV7-2
j_call: TRBJ2-6
clone_size: few

cdr3_nt: TGTGCCAACATCTTCAGAGAACAGGACTCCACAGATACGCAGTATTTT
cdr3_aa: CANIFREQDSTDTQYF
d_call: .
v_call: TRBV27
j_call: TRBJ2-3
clone_size: once

cdr3_nt: TGCGCCAGCAGCCAAGACCGACCTATCTTTAGTGAAGCTTTCTTT
cdr3_aa: CASSQDRPIFSEAFF
d_call: .
v_call: TRBV4-1
j_call: TRBJ1-1
clone_size: .

cdr3_nt: TGCAGCCTTTGTCAAGCGGGGGTGGAGACCCAGTACTTC
cdr3_aa: CSLCQAGVETQYF
d_call: TRBD2
v_call: TRBV29-1
j_call: TRBJ2-5
clone_size: few

cdr3_nt: TGCGCCAGCAGCATCGGTGATACCGGGGAGCTGTTTTTT
cdr3_aa: CASSIGDTGELFF
d_call: .
v_call: TRBV5-1
j_call: TRBJ2-2
clone_size: .

cdr3_nt: TGTGCCAGCAGCTTAGGCGTGCGGGGGAGCACAGATACGCAGTATTTT
cdr3_aa: CASSLGVRGSTDTQYF
d_call: TRBD2
v_call: TRBV7-2
j_call: TRBJ2-3
clone_size: .

cdr3_nt: TGTGCCAGCAGCTTAACTAGCGGGAGGATCGAGCAGTACTTC
cdr3_aa: CASSLTSGRIEQYF
d_call: TRBD2
v_call: TRBV7-9
j_call: TRBJ2-7
clone_size: .

cdr3_nt: TGTGCCAGCAGCCAGTACGGGACATACGACAATGAGCAGTTCTTC
cdr3_aa: CASSQYGTYDNEQFF
d_call: .
v_call: TRBV3-1
j_call: TRBJ2-1
clone_size: .

cdr3_nt: TGTGCCAGCAGTTTATCGGGGGGGCCTAATGAGCAGTTCTTC
cdr3_aa: CASSLSGGPNEQFF
d_call: .
v_call: TRBV27
j_call: TRBJ2-1
clone_size: once

cdr3_nt: TGCAGCGCGAAGGCACAGCGACACACAGATACGCAGTATTTT
cdr3_aa: CSAKAQRHTDTQYF
d_call: .
v_call: TRBV29-1
j_call: TRBJ2-3
clone_size: .

cdr3_nt: TGTGCCAGTCGATCGGACAGCGAGCAGTACTTC
cdr3_aa: CASRSDSEQYF
d_call: .
v_call: TRBV28
j_call: TRBJ2-7
clone_size: .

cdr3_nt: TGTGCCAGCAGCTTAGTTAGCGGGGACACAGATACGCAGTATTTT
cdr3_aa: CASSLVSGDTDTQYF
d_call: TRBD2
v_call: TRBV7-2
j_call: TRBJ2-3
clone_size: few

cdr3_nt: TGTGCCAGCAGCACTCCGACAGGTTACTATGGCTACACCTTC
cdr3_aa: CASSTPTGYYGYTF
d_call: .
v_call: TRBV6-2/TRBV6-3
j_call: TRBJ1-2
clone_size: .

cdr3_nt: TGTGCCACAAGGCGTGGGGGGCAGTACGAGCAGTACTTC
cdr3_aa: CATRRGGQYEQYF
d_call: .
v_call: TRBV25-1
j_call: TRBJ2-7
clone_size: .

cdr3_nt: TGCAGTGCTAGAGGGACTAGCGGGAGCCTCTCTTACGAGCAGTACTTC
cdr3_aa: CSARGTSGSLSYEQYF
d_call: TRBD2
v_call: TRBV20-1
j_call: TRBJ2-7
clone_size: .

cdr3_nt: TGCGCCAGCAGCCAAGGGGGAGCGGGGTTAGATACGCAGTATTTT
cdr3_aa: CASSQGGAGLDTQYF
d_call: TRBD2
v_call: TRBV4-3
j_call: TRBJ2-3
clone_size: .

cdr3_nt: TGCGCCAGCAGCTTCGAGCCAAATAACCACGGGGAGCTGTTTTTT
cdr3_aa: CASSFEPNNHGELFF
d_call: .
v_call: TRBV5-1
j_call: TRBJ2-2
clone_size: .